A single sample gave rise to the 3 T cell receptor beta chains below, sequenced in a study of OX40 agonist ivuxolimab in advanced cancers. The table came from immunoSEQ multiplex PCR; TCRdb's copy has only in-frame clones and leaves some out. The repertoire holds approximately 76,000 clones, with over 90% as singletons. Sequenced material: CD4+ or CD8+ T cells sorted from blood, taken in a trial of the OX40 agonist ivuxolimab. These receptors all stem from an adult with an advanced solid tumor such as melanoma, head and neck, liver or kidney cancer.

The J gene is TRBJ2-7, the V gene TRBV27; 10 bases fit TRBD2. Germline V lookup: CDR1 MNHEY, CDR2 SMNVEV (reference sequence). The CDR3 contains 16 residues. Germline trimming cut 0 bases from V and 5 bases from J; bases unmatched to any gene: 7. CDR3 nucleotide sequence: TGTGCCAGCAGTTTATCGCCTAGCGGGAGCTTCCACGAGCAGTACTTC. Protein sequence: CASSLSPSGSFHEQYF.

The chain joins TRBV20-1 to TRBJ2-7, with D possibly called TRBD1 or TRBD2 (5 bases each). The CDR3 length is 10 residues. V lost 6 bases and J lost 6, with 9 bases in between. The germline V gene encodes CDR1 DFQATT and CDR2 SNEGSKA (reference sequence). The CDR3 sequence: CSARDREQYF. The CDR3 DNA reads as TGCAGTGCGAGGGACCGCGAGCAGTACTTC.

The gene calls are TRBV9 and TRBJ2-7; D is undetermined. The germline CDR1 and CDR2 sequences are SGDLS and YYNGEE. Trimming removed 2 bases at V and 2 bases at J, with 8 bases between. The CDR3 has 13 amino acids. The CDR3 coding sequence is TGTGCCAGCAGCGTTAGTTCAGCCTACGAGCAGTACTTC. Its protein product is CASSVSSAYEQYF.